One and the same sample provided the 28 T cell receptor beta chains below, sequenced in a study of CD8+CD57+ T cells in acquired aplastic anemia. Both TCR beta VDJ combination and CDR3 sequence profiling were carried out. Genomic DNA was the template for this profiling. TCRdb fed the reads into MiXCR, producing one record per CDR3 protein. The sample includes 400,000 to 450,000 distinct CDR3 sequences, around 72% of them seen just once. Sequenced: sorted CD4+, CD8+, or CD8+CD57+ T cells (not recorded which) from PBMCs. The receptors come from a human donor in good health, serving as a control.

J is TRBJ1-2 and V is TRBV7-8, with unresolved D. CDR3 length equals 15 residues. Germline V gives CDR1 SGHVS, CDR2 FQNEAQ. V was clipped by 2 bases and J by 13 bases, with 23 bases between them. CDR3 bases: TGTGCCAGCAGCTTAACTGCCGGGCCTCGAATCAGCCCCACCTTC. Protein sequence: CASSLTAGPRISPTF.

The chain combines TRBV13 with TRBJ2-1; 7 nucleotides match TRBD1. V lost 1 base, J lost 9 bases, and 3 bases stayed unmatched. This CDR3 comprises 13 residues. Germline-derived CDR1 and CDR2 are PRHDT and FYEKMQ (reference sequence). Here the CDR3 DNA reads TGTGCCAGCAGCTTAGTAGGGGGCATTGAGCAGTTCTTC. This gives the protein CASSLVGGIEQFF.

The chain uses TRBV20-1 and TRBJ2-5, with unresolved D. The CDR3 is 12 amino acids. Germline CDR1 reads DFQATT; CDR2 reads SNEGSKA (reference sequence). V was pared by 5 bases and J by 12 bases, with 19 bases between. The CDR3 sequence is CSAQPSCVTEYF. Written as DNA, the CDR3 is TGCAGTGCTCAACCTTCATGTGTGACTGAGTACTTC.

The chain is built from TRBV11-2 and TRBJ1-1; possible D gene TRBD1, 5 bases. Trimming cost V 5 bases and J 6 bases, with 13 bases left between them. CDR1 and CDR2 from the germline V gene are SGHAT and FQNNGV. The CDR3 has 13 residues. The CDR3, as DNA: TGTGCCAGCAGCGGGACCCGGCAAGCTGAAGCTTTCTTT. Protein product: CASSGTRQAEAFF.

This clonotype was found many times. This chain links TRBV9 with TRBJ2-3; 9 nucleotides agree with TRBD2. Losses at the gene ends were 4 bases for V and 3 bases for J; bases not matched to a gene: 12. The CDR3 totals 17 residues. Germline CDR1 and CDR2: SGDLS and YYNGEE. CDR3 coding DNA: TGTGCCAGCAGCCAAGATGGTGGCGGGGGGGCGACAGATACGCAGTATTTT. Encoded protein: CASSQDGGGGATDTQYF.

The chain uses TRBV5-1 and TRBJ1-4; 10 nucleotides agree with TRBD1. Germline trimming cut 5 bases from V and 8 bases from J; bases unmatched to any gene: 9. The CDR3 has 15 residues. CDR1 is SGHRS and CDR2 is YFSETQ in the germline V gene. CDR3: CASSPDRGRVEKLFF. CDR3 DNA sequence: TGCGCCAGCAGTCCCGACAGGGGGCGCGTCGAAAAACTGTTTTTT.

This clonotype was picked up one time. For the CDR3, the DNA is TGTGCTAGTGGTTTATCGGGGGGAGACTATGGCTACACCTTC. This translates into CASGLSGGDYGYTF. The J gene is TRBJ1-2, the V gene TRBV12-5, with D tentatively TRBD1 (5 bases). V shed 3 bases and J shed 3 bases, with 11 bases lying between them. The CDR3 sequence is 14 residues long. CDR1 is LGHNT and CDR2 is FRNRAP in the germline V gene.

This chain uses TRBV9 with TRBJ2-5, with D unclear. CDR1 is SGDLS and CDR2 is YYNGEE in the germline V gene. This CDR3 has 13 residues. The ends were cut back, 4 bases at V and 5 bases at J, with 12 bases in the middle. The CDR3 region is CASSPHTGETQYF. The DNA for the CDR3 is TGTGCCAGCAGCCCTCACACCGGGGAGACCCAGTACTTC.

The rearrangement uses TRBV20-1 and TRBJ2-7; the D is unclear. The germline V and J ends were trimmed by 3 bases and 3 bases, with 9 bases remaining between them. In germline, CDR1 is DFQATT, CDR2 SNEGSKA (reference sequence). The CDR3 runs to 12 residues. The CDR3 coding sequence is TGCAGTGCTAGTGACCCGGGCTACGAGCAGTACTTC. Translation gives CSASDPGYEQYF.

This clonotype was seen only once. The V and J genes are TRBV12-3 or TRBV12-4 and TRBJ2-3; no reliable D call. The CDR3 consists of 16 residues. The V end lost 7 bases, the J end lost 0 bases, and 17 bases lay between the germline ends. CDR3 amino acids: CASTKRPSLSTDTQYF. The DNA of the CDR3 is TGTGCCAGCACTAAAAGGCCATCCCTAAGCACAGATACGCAGTATTTT.

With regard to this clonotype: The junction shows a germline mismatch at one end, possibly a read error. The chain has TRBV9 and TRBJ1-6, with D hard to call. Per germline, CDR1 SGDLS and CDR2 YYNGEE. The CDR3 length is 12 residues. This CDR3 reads CASSLPGSPPQF. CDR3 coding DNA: TGTGCCAGCAGCCTACCAGGATCACCCCCCCAATTT.

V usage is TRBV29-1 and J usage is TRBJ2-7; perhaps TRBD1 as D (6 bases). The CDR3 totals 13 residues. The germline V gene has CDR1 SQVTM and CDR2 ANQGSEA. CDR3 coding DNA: TGCACCAGCAGCCGACAGGCTAGCCCCGAGCAGTACTTC. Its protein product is CTSSRQASPEQYF.

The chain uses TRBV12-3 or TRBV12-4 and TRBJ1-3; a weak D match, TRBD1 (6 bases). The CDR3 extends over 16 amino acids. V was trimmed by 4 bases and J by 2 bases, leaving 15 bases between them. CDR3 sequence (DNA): TGTGCCAGCAGTTCATCTACAGGGTACCCTGGAAACACCATATATTTT. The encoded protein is CASSSSTGYPGNTIYF.

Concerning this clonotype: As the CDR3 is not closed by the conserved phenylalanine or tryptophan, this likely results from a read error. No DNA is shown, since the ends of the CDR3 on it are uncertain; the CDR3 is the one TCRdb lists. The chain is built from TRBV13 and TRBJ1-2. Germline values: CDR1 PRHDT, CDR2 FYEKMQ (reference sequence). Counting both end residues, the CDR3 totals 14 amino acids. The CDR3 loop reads CASTPLAKVYGYTL.

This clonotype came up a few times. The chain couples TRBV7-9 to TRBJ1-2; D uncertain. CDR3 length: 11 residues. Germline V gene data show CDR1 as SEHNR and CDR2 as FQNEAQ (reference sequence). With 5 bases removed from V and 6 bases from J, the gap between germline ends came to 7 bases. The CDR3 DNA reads TGTGCCAGCAGCAGTTGGGATGGCTACACCTTC. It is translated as CASSSWDGYTF.

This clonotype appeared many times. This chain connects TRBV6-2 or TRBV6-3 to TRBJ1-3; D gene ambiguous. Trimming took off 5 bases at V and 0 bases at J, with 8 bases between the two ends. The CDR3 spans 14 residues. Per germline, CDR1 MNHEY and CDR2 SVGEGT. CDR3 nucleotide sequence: TGTGCCAGCAGTCCCCAGTTCTCTGGAAACACCATATATTTT. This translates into CASSPQFSGNTIYF.

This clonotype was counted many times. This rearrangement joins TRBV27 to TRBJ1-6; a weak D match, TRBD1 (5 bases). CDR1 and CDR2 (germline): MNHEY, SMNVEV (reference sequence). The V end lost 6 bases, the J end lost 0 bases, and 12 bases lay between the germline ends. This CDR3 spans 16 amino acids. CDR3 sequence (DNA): TGTGCCAGCAGCCAACCCCAGGGCTCCTATAATTCACCCCTCCACTTT. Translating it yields CASSQPQGSYNSPLHF.

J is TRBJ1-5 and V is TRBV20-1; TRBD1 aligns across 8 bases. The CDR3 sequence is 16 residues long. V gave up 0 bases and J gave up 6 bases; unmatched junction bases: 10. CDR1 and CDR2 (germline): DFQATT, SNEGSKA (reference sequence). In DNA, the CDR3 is TGCAGTGCTAGAGATTCAGGGGGCCAACGCCGTCAGCCCCAGCATTTT. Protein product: CSARDSGGQRRQPQHF.

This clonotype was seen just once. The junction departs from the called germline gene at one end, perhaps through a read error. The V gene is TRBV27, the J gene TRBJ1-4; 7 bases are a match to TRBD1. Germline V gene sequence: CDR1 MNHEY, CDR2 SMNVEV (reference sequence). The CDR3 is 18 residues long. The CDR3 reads CASSLSSSRGATNEKLVF. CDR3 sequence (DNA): TGTGCCAGCAGTTTATCGTCCTCCAGGGGGGCAACTAATGAAAAACTGGTTTTT.

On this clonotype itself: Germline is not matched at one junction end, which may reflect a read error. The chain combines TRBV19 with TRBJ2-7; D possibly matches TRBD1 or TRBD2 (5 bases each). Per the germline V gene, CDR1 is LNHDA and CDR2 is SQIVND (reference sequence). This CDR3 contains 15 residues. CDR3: CASSIDRAGSGEQHF. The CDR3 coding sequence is TGTGCCAGCAGTATAGACAGAGCAGGCAGCGGCGAGCAGCACTTT. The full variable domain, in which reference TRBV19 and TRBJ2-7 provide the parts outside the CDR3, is DGGITQSPKYLFRKEGQNVTLSCEQNLNHDAMYWYRQDPGQGLRLIYYSQIVNDFQKGDIAEGYSVSREKKESFPLTVTSAQKNPTAFYLCASSIDRAGSGEQHFGPGTRLTVT.

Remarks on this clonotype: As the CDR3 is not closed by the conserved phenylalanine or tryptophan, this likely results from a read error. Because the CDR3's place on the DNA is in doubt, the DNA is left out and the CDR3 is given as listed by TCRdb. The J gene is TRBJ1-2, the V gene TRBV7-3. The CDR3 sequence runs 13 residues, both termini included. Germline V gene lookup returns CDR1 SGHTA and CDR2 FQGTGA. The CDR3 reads CASSLDGLVRPAG.

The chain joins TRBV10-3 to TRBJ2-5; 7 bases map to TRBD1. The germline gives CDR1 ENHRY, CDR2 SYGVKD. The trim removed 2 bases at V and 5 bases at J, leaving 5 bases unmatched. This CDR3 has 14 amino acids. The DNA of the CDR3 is TGTGCCATCAGTGAGGAGACAGGGTGGGAGACCCAGTACTTC. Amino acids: CAISEETGWETQYF.

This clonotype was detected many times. As DNA, the CDR3 is TGTGCCAGTAGTATAGATACAGGGACAGGGGGCTACGAGCAGTACTTC. As protein: CASSIDTGTGGYEQYF. The chain is built from TRBV19 and TRBJ2-7, with 11 bases identical to TRBD1. V shed 0 bases, J shed 3 bases, and the junction held 4 bases outside the gene matches. In germline, CDR1 is LNHDA, CDR2 SQIVND (reference sequence). The CDR3 is 16 amino acids.

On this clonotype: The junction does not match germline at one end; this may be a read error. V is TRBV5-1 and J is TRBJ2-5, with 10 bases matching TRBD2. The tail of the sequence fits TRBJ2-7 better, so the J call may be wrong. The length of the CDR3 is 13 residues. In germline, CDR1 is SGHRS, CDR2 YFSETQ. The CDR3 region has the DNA TGTGCCAGCAGCCTAGCGGGGGCCCACGAGCAGTACTTC. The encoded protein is CASSLAGAHEQYF.

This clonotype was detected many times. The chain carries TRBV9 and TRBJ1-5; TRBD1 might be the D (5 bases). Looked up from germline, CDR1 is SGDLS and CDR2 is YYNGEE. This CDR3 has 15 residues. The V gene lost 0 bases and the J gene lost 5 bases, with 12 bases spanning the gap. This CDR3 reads CASSVGSGGHQPQHF. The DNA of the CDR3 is TGTGCCAGCAGCGTAGGTTCGGGGGGACATCAGCCCCAGCATTTT.

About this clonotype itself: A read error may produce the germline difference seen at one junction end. DNA for the CDR3: TGTGCCATCAGTGAGTCAATGAACAAACTCTATAGCTACACCTTC. The encoded protein is CAISESMNKLYSYTF. The chain combines TRBV10-3 with TRBJ1-2; no firm D call. Germline V gene sequence: CDR1 ENHRY, CDR2 SYGVKD. This CDR3 region has 15 residues.

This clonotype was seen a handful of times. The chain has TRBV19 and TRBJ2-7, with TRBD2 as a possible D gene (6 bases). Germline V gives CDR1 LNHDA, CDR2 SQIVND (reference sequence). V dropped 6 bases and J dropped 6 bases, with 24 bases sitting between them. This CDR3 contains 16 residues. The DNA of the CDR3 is TGTGCCAGTAGCACCGTGAGAGTAGCGGCCGTGGGCGAGCAGTACTTC. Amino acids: CASSTVRVAAVGEQYF.

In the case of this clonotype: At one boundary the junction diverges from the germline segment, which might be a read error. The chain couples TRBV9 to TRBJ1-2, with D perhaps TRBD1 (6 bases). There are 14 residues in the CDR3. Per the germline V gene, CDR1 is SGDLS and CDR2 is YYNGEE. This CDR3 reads CASSLDAGGTDTPF. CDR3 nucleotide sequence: TGTGCCAGCAGCTTAGATGCGGGGGGCACAGATACGCCCTTC.